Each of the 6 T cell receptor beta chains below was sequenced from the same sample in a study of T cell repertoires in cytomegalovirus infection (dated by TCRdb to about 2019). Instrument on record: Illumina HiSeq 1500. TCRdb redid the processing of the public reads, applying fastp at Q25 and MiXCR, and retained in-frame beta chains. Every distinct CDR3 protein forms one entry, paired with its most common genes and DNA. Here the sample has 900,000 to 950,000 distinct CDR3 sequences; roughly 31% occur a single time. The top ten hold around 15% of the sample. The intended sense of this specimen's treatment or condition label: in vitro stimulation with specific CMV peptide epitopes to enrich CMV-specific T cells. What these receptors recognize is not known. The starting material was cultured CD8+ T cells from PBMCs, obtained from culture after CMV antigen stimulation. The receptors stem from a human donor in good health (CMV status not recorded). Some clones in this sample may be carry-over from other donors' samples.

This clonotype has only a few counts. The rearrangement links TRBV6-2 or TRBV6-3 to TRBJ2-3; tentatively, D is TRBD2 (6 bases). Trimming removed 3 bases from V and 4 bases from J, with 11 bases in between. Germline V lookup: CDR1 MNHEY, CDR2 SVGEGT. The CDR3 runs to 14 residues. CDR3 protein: CASSYGDFPDTQYF. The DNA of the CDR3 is TGTGCCAGCAGTTATGGGGACTTCCCAGATACGCAGTATTTT.

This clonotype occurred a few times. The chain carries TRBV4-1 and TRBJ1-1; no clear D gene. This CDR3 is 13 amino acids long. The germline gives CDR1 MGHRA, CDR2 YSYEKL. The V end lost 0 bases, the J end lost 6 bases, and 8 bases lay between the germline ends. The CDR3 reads CASSQEGRAEAFF. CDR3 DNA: TGCGCCAGCAGCCAAGAGGGCCGAGCTGAAGCTTTCTTT.

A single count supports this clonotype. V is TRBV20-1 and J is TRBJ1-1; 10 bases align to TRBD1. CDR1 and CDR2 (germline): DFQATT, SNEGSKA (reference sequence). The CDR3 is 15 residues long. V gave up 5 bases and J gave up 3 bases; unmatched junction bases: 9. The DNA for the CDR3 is TGCAGTGCTTCCCGGGACAGGGGAACGGACACTGAAGCTTTCTTT. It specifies CSASRDRGTDTEAFF.

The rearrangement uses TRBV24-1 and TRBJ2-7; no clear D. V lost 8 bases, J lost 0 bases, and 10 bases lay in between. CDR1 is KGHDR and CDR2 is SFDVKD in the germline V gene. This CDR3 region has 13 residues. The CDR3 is CATMTPFSYEQYV. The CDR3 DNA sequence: TGTGCCACCATGACCCCCTTCTCCTACGAGCAGTACGTC.

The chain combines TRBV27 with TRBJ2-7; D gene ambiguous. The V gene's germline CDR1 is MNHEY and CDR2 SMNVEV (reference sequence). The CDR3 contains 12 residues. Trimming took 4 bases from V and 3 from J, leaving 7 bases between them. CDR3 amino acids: CASSYVGYEQYF. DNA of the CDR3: TGTGCCAGCAGTTATGTTGGCTACGAGCAGTACTTC.

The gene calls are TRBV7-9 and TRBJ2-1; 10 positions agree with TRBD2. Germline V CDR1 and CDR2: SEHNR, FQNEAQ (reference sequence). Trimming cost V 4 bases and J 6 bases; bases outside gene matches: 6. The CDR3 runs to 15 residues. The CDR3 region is CASSSSGGATNEQFF. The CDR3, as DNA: TGTGCCAGCAGCTCCAGCGGGGGGGCCACCAATGAGCAGTTCTTC. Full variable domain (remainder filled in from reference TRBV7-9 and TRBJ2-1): DTGVSQNPRHKITKRGQNVTFRCDPISEHNRLYWYRQTLGQGPEFLTYFQNEAQLEKSRLLSDRFSAERPKGSFSTLEIQRTEQGDSAMYLCASSSSGGATNEQFFGPGTRLTVL.